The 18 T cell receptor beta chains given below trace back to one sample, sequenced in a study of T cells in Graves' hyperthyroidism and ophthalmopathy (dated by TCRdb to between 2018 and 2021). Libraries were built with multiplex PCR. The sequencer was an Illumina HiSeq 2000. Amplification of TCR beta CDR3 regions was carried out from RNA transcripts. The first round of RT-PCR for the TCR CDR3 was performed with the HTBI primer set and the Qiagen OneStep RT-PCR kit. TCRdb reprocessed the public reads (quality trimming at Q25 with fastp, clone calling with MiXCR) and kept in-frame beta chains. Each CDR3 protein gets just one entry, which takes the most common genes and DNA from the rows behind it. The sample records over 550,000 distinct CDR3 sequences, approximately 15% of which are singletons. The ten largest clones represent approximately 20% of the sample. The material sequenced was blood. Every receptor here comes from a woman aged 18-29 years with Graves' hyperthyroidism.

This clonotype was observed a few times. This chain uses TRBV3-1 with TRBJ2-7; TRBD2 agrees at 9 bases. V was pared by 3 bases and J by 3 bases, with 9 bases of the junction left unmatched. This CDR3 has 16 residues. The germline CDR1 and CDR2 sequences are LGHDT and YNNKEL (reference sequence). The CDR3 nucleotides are TGTGCCAGCAGCCAGTTACAGCGGGGGGCCTTCTACGAGCAGTACTTC. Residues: CASSQLQRGAFYEQYF.

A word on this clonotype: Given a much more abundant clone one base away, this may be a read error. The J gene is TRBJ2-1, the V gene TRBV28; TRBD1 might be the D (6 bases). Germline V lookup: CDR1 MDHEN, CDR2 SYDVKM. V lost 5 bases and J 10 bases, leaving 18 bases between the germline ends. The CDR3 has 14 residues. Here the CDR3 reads CASSMGPSGVEQFF. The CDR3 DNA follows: TGTGCCAGCAGTATGGGTCCGTCAGGGGTCGAGCAGTTCTTC. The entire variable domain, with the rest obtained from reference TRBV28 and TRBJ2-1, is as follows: DVKVTQSSRYLVKRTGEKVFLECVQDMDHENMFWYRQDPGLGLRLIYFSYDVKMKEKGDIPEGYSVSREKKERFSLILESASTNQTSMYLCASSMGPSGVEQFFGPGTRLTVL.

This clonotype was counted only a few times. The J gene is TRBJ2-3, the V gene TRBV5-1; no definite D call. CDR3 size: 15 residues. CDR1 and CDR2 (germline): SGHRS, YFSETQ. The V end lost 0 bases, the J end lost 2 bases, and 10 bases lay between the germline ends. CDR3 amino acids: CASSLADIYTDTQYF. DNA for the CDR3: TGCGCCAGCAGCTTGGCCGACATATACACAGATACGCAGTATTTT.

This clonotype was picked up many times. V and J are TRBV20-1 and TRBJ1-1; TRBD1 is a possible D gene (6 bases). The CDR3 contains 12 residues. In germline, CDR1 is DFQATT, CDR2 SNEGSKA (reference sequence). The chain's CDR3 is CSVEQGNTEAFF. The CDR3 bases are TGCAGCGTCGAACAGGGGAACACTGAAGCTTTCTTT.

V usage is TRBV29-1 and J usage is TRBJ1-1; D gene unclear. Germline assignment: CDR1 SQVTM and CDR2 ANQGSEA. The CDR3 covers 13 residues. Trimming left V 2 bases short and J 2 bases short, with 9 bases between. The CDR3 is CSVEPQINTEAFF. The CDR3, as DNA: TGCAGCGTTGAACCGCAGATAAACACTGAAGCTTTCTTT.

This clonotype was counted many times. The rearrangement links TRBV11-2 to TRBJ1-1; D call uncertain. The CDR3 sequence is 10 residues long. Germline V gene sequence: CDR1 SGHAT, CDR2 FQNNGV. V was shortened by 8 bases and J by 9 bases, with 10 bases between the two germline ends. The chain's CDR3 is CASGPSKAFF. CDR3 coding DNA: TGTGCCAGCGGCCCATCCAAAGCTTTCTTT.

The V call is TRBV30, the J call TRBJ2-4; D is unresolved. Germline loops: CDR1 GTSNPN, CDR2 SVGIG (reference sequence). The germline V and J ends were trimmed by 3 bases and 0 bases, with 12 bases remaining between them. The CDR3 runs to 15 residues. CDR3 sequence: CAWRSKRLAKNIQYF. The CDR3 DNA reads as TGTGCCTGGAGATCGAAACGGTTAGCCAAAAACATTCAGTACTTC.

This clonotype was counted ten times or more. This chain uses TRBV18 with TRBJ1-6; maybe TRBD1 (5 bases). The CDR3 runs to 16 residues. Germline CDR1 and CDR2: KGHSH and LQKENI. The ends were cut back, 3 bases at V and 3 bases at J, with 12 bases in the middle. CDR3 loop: CASSPPGARYNSPLHF. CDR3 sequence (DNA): TGTGCCAGCTCACCGCCTGGGGCACGCTATAATTCACCCCTCCACTTT. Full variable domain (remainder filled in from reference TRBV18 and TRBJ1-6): NAGVMQNPRHLVRRRGQEARLRCSPMKGHSHVYWYRQLPEEGLKFMVYLQKENIIDESGMPKERFSAEFPKEGPSILRIQQVVRGDSAAYFCASSPPGARYNSPLHFGNGTRLTVT.

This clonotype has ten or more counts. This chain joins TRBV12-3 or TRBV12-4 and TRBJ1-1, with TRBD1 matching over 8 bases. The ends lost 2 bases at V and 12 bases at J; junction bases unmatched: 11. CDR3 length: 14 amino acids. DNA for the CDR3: TGTGCCAGCAGTTTAAGCCGGCAGGGGGCTTTGCCTTTCTTT. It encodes CASSLSRQGALPFF.

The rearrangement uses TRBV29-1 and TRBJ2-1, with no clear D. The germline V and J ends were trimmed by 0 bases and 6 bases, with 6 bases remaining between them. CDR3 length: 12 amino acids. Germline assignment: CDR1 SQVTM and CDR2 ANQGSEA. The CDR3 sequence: CSVEEGGNEQFF. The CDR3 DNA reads TGCAGCGTTGAAGAGGGTGGCAATGAGCAGTTCTTC.

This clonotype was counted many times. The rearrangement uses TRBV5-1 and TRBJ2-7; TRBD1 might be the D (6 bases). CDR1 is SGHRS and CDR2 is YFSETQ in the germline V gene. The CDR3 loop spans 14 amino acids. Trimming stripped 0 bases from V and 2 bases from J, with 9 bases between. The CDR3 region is CASSLDGQPYEQYF. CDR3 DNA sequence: TGCGCCAGCAGCTTGGATGGACAGCCCTACGAGCAGTACTTC.

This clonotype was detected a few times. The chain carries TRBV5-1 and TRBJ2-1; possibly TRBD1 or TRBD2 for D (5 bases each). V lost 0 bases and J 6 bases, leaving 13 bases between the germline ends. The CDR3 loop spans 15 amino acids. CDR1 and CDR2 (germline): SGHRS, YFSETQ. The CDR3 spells CASSLAGAGSNEQFF. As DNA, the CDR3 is TGCGCCAGCAGCTTGGCCGGGGCAGGGTCCAATGAGCAGTTCTTC.

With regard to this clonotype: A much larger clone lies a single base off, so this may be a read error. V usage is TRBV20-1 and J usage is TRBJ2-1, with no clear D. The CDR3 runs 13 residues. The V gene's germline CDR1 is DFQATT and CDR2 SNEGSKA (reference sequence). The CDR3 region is CSARETRYNDQFF. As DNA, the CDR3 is TGCAGTGCTAGAGAGACCCGGTACAATGATCAGTTCTTC.

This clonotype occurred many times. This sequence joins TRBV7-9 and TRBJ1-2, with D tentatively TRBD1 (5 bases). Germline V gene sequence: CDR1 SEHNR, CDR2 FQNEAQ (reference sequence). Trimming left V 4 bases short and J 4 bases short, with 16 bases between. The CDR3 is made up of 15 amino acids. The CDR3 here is CASSSHEGLIYGYTF. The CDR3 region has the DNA TGTGCCAGCAGCTCACATGAGGGGTTGATCTATGGCTACACCTTC.

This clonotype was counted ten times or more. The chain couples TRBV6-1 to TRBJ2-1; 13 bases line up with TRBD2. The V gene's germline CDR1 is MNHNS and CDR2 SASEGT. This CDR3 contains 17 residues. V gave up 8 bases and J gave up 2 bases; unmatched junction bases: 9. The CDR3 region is CASLGLAGEDAYNEQFF. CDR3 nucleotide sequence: TGTGCCAGCCTCGGACTAGCGGGAGAGGACGCCTACAATGAGCAGTTCTTC.

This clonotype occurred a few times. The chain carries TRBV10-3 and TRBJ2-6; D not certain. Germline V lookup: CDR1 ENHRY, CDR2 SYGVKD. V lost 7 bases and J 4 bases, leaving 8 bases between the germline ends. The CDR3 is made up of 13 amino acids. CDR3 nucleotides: TGTGCCATCAATAAGGAAGGGGCCAACGTCCTGACTTTC. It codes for CAINKEGANVLTF.

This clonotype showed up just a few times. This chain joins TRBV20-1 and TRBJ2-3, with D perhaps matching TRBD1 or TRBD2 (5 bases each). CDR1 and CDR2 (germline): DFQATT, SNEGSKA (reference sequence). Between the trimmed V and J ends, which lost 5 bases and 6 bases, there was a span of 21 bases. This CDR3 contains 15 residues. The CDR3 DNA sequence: TGCAGTGCTTGGAGGACATTTTCCCTTCGGGATACGCAGTATTTT. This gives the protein CSAWRTFSLRDTQYF.

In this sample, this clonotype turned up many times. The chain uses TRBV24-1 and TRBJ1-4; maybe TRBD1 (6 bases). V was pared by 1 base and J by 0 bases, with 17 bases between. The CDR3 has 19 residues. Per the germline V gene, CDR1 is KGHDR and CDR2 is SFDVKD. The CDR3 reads CATSDFTGNEPATNEKLFF. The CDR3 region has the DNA TGTGCCACCAGTGATTTTACAGGGAACGAACCCGCAACTAATGAAAAACTGTTTTTT.